This TCR beta chain is drawn from a study of vaccination and CD4 T cells after COVID-19. The CDR3 is 17 amino acids. The V end was cut by 2 bases, the J end by 1 base, with 17 bases between. CDR1 is MNHEY, CDR2 SVGEGT, per germline. Cultured CD4+ T-cell DNA underwent Oncomine TCR Beta short-read sequencing. TCRdb analysed the PCR reads with MiXCR anew, one entry per CDR3 protein. The sample holds 8,500 to 9,500 distinct CDR3 sequences; around two thirds are singletons and the top ten take 30% to 40%. In this sample, this clonotype turned up once. Its specificity is not known. Treatment described: approximately nine-day PBMC culture with coronavirus spike peptide pools or control peptides (ViraFEST assay). T cells were expanded with peptide pools, and expanded clonotypes were identified by TCR sequencing.

This rearrangement joins TRBV6-2 or TRBV6-3 to TRBJ1-1; maybe TRBD1 (6 bases). What was sequenced was CD4+ T cells from blood, cultured in vitro. This sequence was found in a human donor who had recovered from COVID-19. The CDR3 nucleotides read TGTGCCAGCAGTTACGAGGTTCGTAGGGGGAAGAACACTGAAGCTTTCTTT. Encoded protein: CASSYEVRRGKNTEAFF.